The clone carrying this TCR beta chain has just a few counts. The CDR3 contains 13 residues. Germline V gene lookup returns CDR1 LGHNA and CDR2 YNFKEQ. The V end was cut by 0 bases, the J end by 9 bases, with 9 bases between. These data originate in a study of blood T cell repertoires in COVID-19. TCRdb keeps only in-frame clones here, not all; method: immunoSEQ multiplex PCR. The sample has tens of thousands of clones, about 90% seen once; the top ten hold approximately 25%. The J gene is TRBJ2-1, the V gene TRBV4-2; no reliable D call. This clonotype was sampled from a human donor with active COVID-19. The donor label of this sample is uncertain. The sequencing sample was made of peripheral blood. CDR3 bases: TGTGCCAGCAGCCAAGATGTCGGTCTTGAGCAGTTCTTC. Encoded protein: CASSQDVGLEQFF.